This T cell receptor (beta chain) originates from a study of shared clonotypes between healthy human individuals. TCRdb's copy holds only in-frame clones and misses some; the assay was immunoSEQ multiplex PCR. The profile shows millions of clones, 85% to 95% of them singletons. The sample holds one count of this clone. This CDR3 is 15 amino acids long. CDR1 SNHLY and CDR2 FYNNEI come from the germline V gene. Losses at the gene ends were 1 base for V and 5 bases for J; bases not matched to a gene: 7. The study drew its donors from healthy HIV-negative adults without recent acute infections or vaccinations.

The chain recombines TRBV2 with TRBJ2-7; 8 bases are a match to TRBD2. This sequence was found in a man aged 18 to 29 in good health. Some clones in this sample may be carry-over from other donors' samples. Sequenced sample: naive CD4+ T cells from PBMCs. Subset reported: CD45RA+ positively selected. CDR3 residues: CASSEEREFHDEQYF. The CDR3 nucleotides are TGTGCCAGCAGTGAAGAGCGGGAGTTTCACGACGAGCAGTACTTC. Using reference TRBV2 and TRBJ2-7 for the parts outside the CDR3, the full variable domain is EPEVTQTPSHQVTQMGQEVILRCVPISNHLYFYWYRQILGQKVEFLVSFYNNEISEKSEIFDDQFSVERPDGSNFTLKIRSTKLEDSAMYFCASSEEREFHDEQYFGPGTRLTVT.